Listed below are T cell receptor beta chains from one sample, sequenced in a study of blood T cell repertoires in COVID-19. Measured with immunoSEQ multiplex PCR; TCRdb has only the in-frame clones, and not every one. The table records a few hundred thousand clones, 92% of them present only once. The sample consisted of PBMCs or T cells enriched from blood (not recorded which). The receptors originated from a woman younger than 45 who had recovered from COVID-19. CDR3s include the opening cysteine and the closing phenylalanine or tryptophan. D genes are given only for firm matches. Clone size is given for some rows only: seen once, a few or many times, or a class if the clone is expanded.

D gene,V gene,clone size,CDR3 length,J gene,CDR3 protein,CDR3 DNA
-,TRBV7-9,few,13,TRBJ2-3,CASSFGSTDTQYF,TGTGCCAGCAGCTTCGGGAGCACAGATACGCAGTATTTT
-,TRBV4-2,-,15,TRBJ2-2,CASSPSAGFTGELFF,TGTGCCAGCAGCCCGTCAGCAGGGTTCACCGGGGAGCTGTTTTTT
TRBD2,TRBV4-2,-,16,TRBJ2-1,CASSRTSGRSYNEQFF,TGTGCCAGCAGCAGGACTAGCGGGAGATCCTACAATGAGCAGTTCTTC
TRBD1,TRBV5-1,-,16,TRBJ1-2,CASSLEGTAVLGGYTF,TGCGCCAGCAGCTTGGAAGGGACAGCGGTCCTAGGGGGCTACACCTTC
-,TRBV9,few,17,TRBJ1-2,CASSAGGYGGPVYGYTF,TGTGCCAGCAGCGCTGGGGGATATGGAGGGCCCGTCTATGGCTACACCTTC
TRBD2,TRBV3-1/TRBV3-2,-,17,TRBJ2-3,CASSQVASGGYTDTQYF,TGTGCCAGCAGCCAAGTGGCTAGCGGGGGCTACACAGATACGCAGTATTTT
TRBD2,TRBV19,-,14,TRBJ2-3,CASRTGGSHNTQYF,TGTGCCAGTAGAACGGGGGGGAGTCACAATACGCAGTATTTT
-,TRBV7-9,-,13,TRBJ1-2,CASSLFRGGGYTF,TGTGCCAGCAGCTTATTCAGGGGCGGTGGCTACACCTTC
-,TRBV29-1,-,11,TRBJ2-5,CSVEGPGTQYF,TGCAGCGTTGAAGGCCCAGGGACCCAGTACTTC
-,TRBV29-1,-,13,TRBJ1-1,CSVLGAVGTEAFF,TGCAGCGTTCTTGGGGCCGTCGGGACTGAAGCTTTCTTT
TRBD1,TRBV19,-,14,TRBJ2-7,CATTPTGIVYEQYF,TGTGCCACTACTCCGACAGGGATAGTCTACGAGCAGTACTTC
-,TRBV6-5,-,12,TRBJ1-5,CASSSFGQPQHF,TGTGCCAGCAGTTCCTTCGGTCAGCCCCAGCATTTT
-,TRBV5-1,-,12,TRBJ2-5,CASRGTQETQYF,TGCGCCAGCCGGGGGACCCAAGAGACCCAGTACTTC
TRBD1,TRBV15,-,14,TRBJ2-1,CATALGTGGNEQFF,TGTGCCACTGCTCTGGGGACAGGGGGTAATGAGCAGTTCTTC
-,TRBV6-5,-,14,TRBJ2-5,CASSYNRAQETQYF,TGTGCCAGCAGTTACAACAGGGCCCAAGAGACCCAGTACTTC
-,TRBV3-1/TRBV3-2,-,16,TRBJ1-5,CASSQSLLYSNQPQHF,TGTGCCAGCAGCCAATCTTTGCTCTATAGCAATCAGCCCCAGCATTTT
TRBD2,TRBV19,-,14,TRBJ2-7,CASSKGGTTYEQYF,TGTGCCAGTAGTAAGGGCGGGACTACCTACGAGCAGTACTTC
TRBD1,TRBV6-5,-,15,TRBJ2-7,CASSYTGTGVNEQYF,TGTGCCAGCAGTTACACAGGGACAGGGGTCAACGAGCAGTACTTC
-,TRBV7-9,-,14,TRBJ1-2,CASSLDSGGYGYTF,TGTGCCAGCAGCTTAGACAGCGGTGGGTATGGCTACACCTTC
-,TRBV6-5,once,14,TRBJ1-1,CASSQTGRNTEAFF,TGTGCCAGCAGTCAGACAGGCCGGAACACTGAAGCTTTCTTT
TRBD1,TRBV28,-,12,TRBJ1-2,CATDRGNYGYTF,TGTGCCACAGACAGGGGAAACTATGGCTACACCTTC
TRBD1,TRBV4-3,-,16,TRBJ1-2,CASSWSLKDRGYGYTF,TGCGCCAGCAGCTGGTCTCTCAAGGACAGGGGCTATGGCTACACCTTC
TRBD1,TRBV4-2,-,15,TRBJ2-7,CASSQLLGQIYEQYF,TGTGCCAGCAGCCAGCTCTTGGGACAGATCTACGAGCAGTACTTC
-,TRBV11-3,-,14,TRBJ1-1,CASSLWGGSTEAFF,TGTGCCAGCAGCTTGTGGGGGGGGAGCACTGAAGCTTTCTTT
TRBD1,TRBV18,once,14,TRBJ2-5,CASSPRTGGETQYF,TGTGCCAGCTCACCGAGGACAGGGGGGGAGACCCAGTACTTC